This T cell receptor beta chain appears in the sequencing data of a study of shared T cell receptors in the human thymus. V was clipped by 1 base and J by 5 bases; unmatched bases: 9. The CDR3 is 16 residues long. Germline V gives CDR1 SQVTM, CDR2 ANQGSEA. Some clones are missing from TCRdb's copy, which holds only in-frame ones; the method was immunoSEQ multiplex PCR. The data show under 850,000 clones, with 88% seen just once and roughly 0.0097% held by the top ten. Another study also made use of these data, one on human thymus T cells. This second report adds: Infants, healthy and Finnish, who were having corrective surgery for congenital heart defects served as donors. From resections taken during corrective heart surgery, the thymus tissue was obtained. Unrelated individuals had highly overlapping thymic repertoires, as reported in related research.

The clonotype was recovered from a boy under two years old with a congenital heart defect. Sample: thymocytes. The chain couples TRBV29-1 to TRBJ2-5; 11 bases fit TRBD1. This CDR3 reads CSVEVRRTGGFETQYF. DNA for the CDR3: TGCAGCGTTGAAGTAAGGAGGACAGGGGGCTTTGAGACCCAGTACTTC.